This TCR beta chain was captured in a study of T cell responses to AZD1222 COVID-19 vaccine. Broader study findings: Clonal diversity may have been underestimated, and the donors were mostly white British, with more females than males. Across spike, vaccine-associated CD4 TCRs were found, dominant at 160-218 and 743-854. Every sample of the repertoires postdated the peak T cell response.

Sequencing used immunoSEQ multiplex PCR; TCRdb keeps in-frame clones, though not all of them. The sample shows around 110,000 clones, roughly 93% of them seen only once. Remarks on this clone: Antigen: not known.

This CDR3 comprises 15 residues. Germline V CDR1 and CDR2: SGHNT, YYREEE (reference sequence). V was cut by 4 bases and J by 3 bases, with 11 bases left in between. The sample consisted of peripheral blood, taken on day 0 of AZD1222 vaccination. J is TRBJ1-6 and V is TRBV5-4, with a weak D call TRBD1 (5 bases). The sequence derives from an adult in good health. CDR3 coding DNA: TGTGCCAGCAGCCAGAGGACACTCTATAATTCACCCCTCCACTTT. Its translation: CASSQRTLYNSPLHF.